This entry is about one T cell receptor (beta chain). The data originate from a study of blood T cell repertoires in COVID-19. About the research overall: Spain, Italy and the United States supplied samples that represented acute and convalescent COVID-19. The cDNA or gDNA used as material had been derived from T cells, B-cell-depleted T cells, or PBMCs.

Original processing methods: Cell counts per sample came from amplifying reference gene primers. Some clones are missing from TCRdb's copy, which holds only in-frame ones; the method was immunoSEQ multiplex PCR. The V and J calls and clone size come from that table; D and trimming were worked out from the DNA. The data hold approximately 82,000 clones, with about four fifths observed a single time. The source of this sequence is a woman aged 60 to 75 with acute or convalescent COVID-19. Sequenced: peripheral blood.

DNA for the CDR3: TGTGCCAGCAGGGGGGGACTACCAAGCGGCGAGCAGTTCTTC. Translated: CASRGGLPSGEQFF. J is TRBJ2-1 and V is TRBV7-2; 7 bases are shared with TRBD2. The ends lost 6 bases at V and 10 bases at J; junction bases unmatched: 12. Germline lookup yields CDR1 SGHTA and CDR2 FQGNSA. The CDR3 has 14 amino acids.